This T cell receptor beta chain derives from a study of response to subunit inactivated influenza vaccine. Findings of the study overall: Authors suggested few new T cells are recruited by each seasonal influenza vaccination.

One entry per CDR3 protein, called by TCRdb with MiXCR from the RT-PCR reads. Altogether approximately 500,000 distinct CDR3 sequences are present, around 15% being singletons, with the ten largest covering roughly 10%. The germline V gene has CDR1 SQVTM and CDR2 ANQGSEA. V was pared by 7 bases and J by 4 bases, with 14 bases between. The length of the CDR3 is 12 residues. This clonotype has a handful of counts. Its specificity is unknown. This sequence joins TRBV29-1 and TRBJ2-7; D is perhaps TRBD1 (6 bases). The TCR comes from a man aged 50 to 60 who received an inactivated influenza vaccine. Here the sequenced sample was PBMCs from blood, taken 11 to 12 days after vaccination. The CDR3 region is CSAMDSDYEQYF. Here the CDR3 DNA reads TGCAGCGCAATGGACAGCGATTACGAGCAGTACTTC.